This T cell receptor (beta chain) was observed in a study of OX40 agonist ivuxolimab in advanced cancers. Sequencing was performed with immunoSEQ multiplex PCR; in TCRdb, only in-frame clones are kept and a portion is missing. The sample records 68,000 or so clones, about 84% being singletons. In germline, CDR1 is SGHRS, CDR2 YFSETQ. Trimming at V came to 4 bases and at J to 4 bases, leaving 3 bases not matched to a gene. CDR3 length: 14 residues. This clonotype originated in an adult with an advanced solid tumor such as melanoma, head and neck, liver or kidney cancer. Sample: CD4+ or CD8+ T cells sorted from blood, taken in a trial of the OX40 agonist ivuxolimab. J is TRBJ2-2 and V is TRBV5-1; 8 positions agree with TRBD1. The CDR3 bases are TGCGCCAGCAGCGACACAGGGGGCACCGGGGAGCTGTTTTTT. It codes for CASSDTGGTGELFF.